The 31 T cell receptor beta chains listed next were all sequenced from one sample in a study of cytomegalovirus exposure and HLA in healthy donors. PCR involved 60 Vbeta and 13 Jbeta primers. The protocol was immunoSEQ multiplex PCR, while the TCRdb copy is restricted to in-frame clones and leaves out a portion. The sample shows roughly 150,000 clones, approximately 81% of them seen only once. Sequenced: PBMCs. These receptors were collected from a female donor in good health and CMV-seronegative.

The chain couples TRBV6-5 to TRBJ2-1; 7 nucleotides line up with TRBD1. The CDR3 is made up of 13 amino acids. V shed 6 bases, J shed 8 bases, and the junction held 7 bases outside the gene matches. Germline assignment: CDR1 MNHEY and CDR2 SVGAGI. CDR3 in amino acids: CASRGTGDHEQFF. CDR3 bases: TGTGCCAGCAGGGGCACAGGGGACCATGAGCAGTTCTTC.

The chain employs TRBV30 and TRBJ2-7; 13 bases fit TRBD2. CDR3 size: 15 residues. The V and J ends lost 2 bases and 2 bases, in that order; junction bases with no gene match: 3. The germline CDR1 and CDR2 sequences are GTSNPN and SVGIG (reference sequence). The CDR3 region has the DNA TGTGCCTGGAGTATTGGGACTAGCGGGACCTACGAGCAGTACTTC. It specifies CAWSIGTSGTYEQYF.

This clone has a handful of counts. V is TRBV19 and J is TRBJ1-1; the D gene is possibly TRBD1 (6 bases). The CDR3 extends over 15 amino acids. The germline V and J ends were trimmed by 0 bases and 1 base, with 9 bases remaining between them. The germline V gene encodes CDR1 LNHDA and CDR2 SQIVND (reference sequence). The DNA for the CDR3 is TGTGCCAGTAGTATAGACAGGGGTCAGAACACTGAAGCTTTCTTT. It is translated as CASSIDRGQNTEAFF.

This clone occurred a few times. This chain links TRBV5-4 with TRBJ1-4, with no clear D. Trimming took off 0 bases at V and 7 bases at J, with 4 bases between the two ends. The CDR3 is made up of 12 amino acids. CDR1 is SGHNT and CDR2 is YYREEE in the germline V gene (reference sequence). CDR3 sequence reads: CASSLDGEKLFF. CDR3 nucleotides: TGTGCCAGCAGCTTGGACGGTGAAAAACTGTTTTTT.

This clone was picked up a small number of times. The V and J genes are TRBV4-2 and TRBJ2-7; 8 positions agree with TRBD2. J lost 0 bases, V lost 2 bases, and 6 bases had no gene match. Germline V CDR1 and CDR2: LGHNA, YNFKEQ. The CDR3 is 16 residues long. The CDR3, as DNA: TGTGCCAGCAGCCAAAGGACTAGCAGTATCTCCTACGAGCAGTACTTC. Translation: CASSQRTSSISYEQYF.

The chain is built from TRBV29-1 and TRBJ1-1; TRBD1 is a possible D gene (6 bases). The CDR3 has 13 amino acids. From germline, CDR1 is SQVTM and CDR2 ANQGSEA. V was shortened by 4 bases and J by 3 bases, with 12 bases between the two germline ends. CDR3 sequence: CSVVPGVDTEAFF. The CDR3 DNA reads TGCAGCGTTGTCCCAGGGGTCGACACTGAAGCTTTCTTT.

The chain carries TRBV5-5 and TRBJ2-5; D is perhaps TRBD2 (6 bases). V dropped 4 bases and J dropped 5 bases, with 15 bases sitting between them. The CDR3 runs to 14 residues. Germline loops: CDR1 SGHKS, CDR2 YYEKEE (reference sequence). CDR3 nucleotides: TGTGCCAGCAGCCGGGACGGAGGGCAGGAGACCCAGTACTTC. It encodes CASSRDGGQETQYF.

This chain connects TRBV7-8 to TRBJ1-1; 10 bases fit TRBD1. The length of the CDR3 is 15 residues. V was pared by 5 bases and J by 5 bases, with 8 bases of the junction left unmatched. Germline assignment: CDR1 SGHVS and CDR2 FQNEAQ. The CDR3 bases are TGTGCCAGCAGCGCCCGACAGGGGGCGTCGACTGAAGCTTTCTTT. It codes for CASSARQGASTEAFF.

J is TRBJ1-1 and V is TRBV27; no definite D call. V shed 6 bases and J shed 5 bases, with 13 bases lying between them. CDR3 size: 13 residues. The V gene's germline CDR1 is MNHEY and CDR2 SMNVEV (reference sequence). In nucleotides, the CDR3 is TGTGCCAGCAGGGGGAGGCCGGGGACTGAAGCTTTCTTT. This sequence encodes CASRGRPGTEAFF.

This clone was counted only a few times. The J gene is TRBJ1-1, the V gene TRBV30, with D uncertain. The length of the CDR3 is 13 residues. Deletions cut 0 bases from V and 2 bases from J, with 7 bases between. Germline V gene data show CDR1 as GTSNPN and CDR2 as SVGIG (reference sequence). CDR3 region: CAWSVQTNTEAFF. DNA for the CDR3: TGTGCCTGGAGTGTCCAGACAAACACTGAAGCTTTCTTT.

V and J are TRBV9 and TRBJ2-2, with D perhaps matching TRBD2 (5 bases). V lost 2 bases to trimming and J lost 7 bases, with 15 bases between them. The CDR3 covers 15 residues. The V gene's germline CDR1 is SGDLS and CDR2 YYNGEE. The CDR3 loop reads CASSVSPGFNGELFF. CDR3 bases: TGTGCCAGCAGCGTTTCTCCGGGGTTTAACGGGGAGCTGTTTTTT.

The chain employs TRBV9 and TRBJ1-1, with 7 bases aligning to TRBD1. J gave up 6 bases and V 5 bases, and 16 bases lay outside the gene matches. Germline CDR1 is SGDLS and CDR2 is YYNGEE. This CDR3 region has 16 residues. This CDR3 reads CASSYLSDRRQSEAFF. DNA of the CDR3: TGTGCCAGCAGTTATCTCTCGGACAGGCGTCAATCTGAAGCTTTCTTT.

The chain carries TRBV11-3 and TRBJ2-5; a possible D gene is TRBD2 (6 bases). CDR3 length: 16 residues. Trimming left V 1 base short and J 4 bases short, with 16 bases between. CDR1 and CDR2 from the germline V gene are SGHNT and YENEEA. The CDR3 region has the DNA TGTGCCAGCAGCTTAGGTTCGGGGGAAGTGGGAGAGACCCAGTACTTC. Translation: CASSLGSGEVGETQYF.

The chain employs TRBV28 and TRBJ2-7; D is perhaps TRBD1 (5 bases). The CDR3 consists of 14 residues. The V gene's germline CDR1 is MDHEN and CDR2 SYDVKM. The V end was cut by 1 base, the J end by 0 bases, with 7 bases between. CDR3 DNA: TGTGCCAGCAGTTTATTGACAGTCTCCTACGAGCAGTACTTC. This sequence encodes CASSLLTVSYEQYF.

The chain is built from TRBV21-1 and TRBJ2-7; TRBD1 is the table's D call and was not checked against the DNA. TRBV21-1 is tagged as a pseudogene. The CDR3 has 14 residues. As DNA, the CDR3 is TGTGCCAGCAGCAAAAGGACAGGGAAGTACGAGCAGTACTTC. Its protein product is CASSKRTGKYEQYF.

To note about this clone: Sequence at one end of the junction differs from germline and may be a read error. The gene calls are TRBV7-9 and TRBJ2-5, with a weak D call TRBD1 (5 bases). The germline V gene has CDR1 SEHNR and CDR2 FQNEAQ (reference sequence). The CDR3 totals 14 residues. The CDR3 sequence: CASSLASGQQTQYF. Written as DNA, the CDR3 is TGTGCCAGCAGTTTAGCATCAGGGCAGCAGACCCAGTACTTC. Variable domain in full (rest from reference TRBV7-9 and TRBJ2-5): DTGVSQNPRHKITKRGQNVTFRCDPISEHNRLYWYRQTLGQGPEFLTYFQNEAQLEKSRLLSDRFSAERPKGSFSTLEIQRTEQGDSAMYLCASSLASGQQTQYFGPGTRLLVL.

DNA for the CDR3: TGTGCCAGCAGCTCCCCGTCGCTGCGAAGCTCCTACAATGAGCAGTTCTTC. Its translation is CASSSPSLRSSYNEQFF. V and J are TRBV7-6 and TRBJ2-1; no definite D call. The CDR3 runs 17 residues. Germline assignment: CDR1 SGHVS and CDR2 FNYEAQ. V shed 4 bases and J shed 0 bases, with 16 bases lying between them. Complete variable domain (other parts from reference TRBV7-6 and TRBJ2-1): GAGVSQSPRYKVTKRGQDVALRCDPISGHVSLYWYRQALGQGPEFLTYFNYEAQQDKSGLPNDRFSAERPEGSISTLTIQRTEQRDSAMYRCASSSPSLRSSYNEQFFGPGTRLTVL.

CDR3 loop: CASSLDSQTSPLHF. Written as DNA, the CDR3 is TGCGCCAGCAGCTTAGACAGTCAAACTTCACCCCTCCACTTT. V gene TRBV5-1 combines with J gene TRBJ1-6; D might be TRBD1 (5 bases). The germline V gene has CDR1 SGHRS and CDR2 YFSETQ. The CDR3 contains 14 residues. Trimming pared 2 bases from V and 9 bases from J, leaving 12 bases between.

The gene calls are TRBV4-2 and TRBJ2-1; 9 positions agree with TRBD2. The V and J ends lost 1 base and 6 bases, in that order; junction bases with no gene match: 10. The CDR3 consists of 17 residues. The germline V gene encodes CDR1 LGHNA and CDR2 YNFKEQ. The CDR3 DNA is TGTGCCAGCAGCCAAGTCGCTTCGTCTAGCGGGGTCAATGAGCAGTTCTTC. Protein: CASSQVASSSGVNEQFF.

This chain links TRBV4-3 with TRBJ1-2, with D possibly matching TRBD1 (5 bases). Germline V gene lookup returns CDR1 LGHNA and CDR2 YSLEER. The CDR3 has 16 amino acids. V gave up 0 bases and J gave up 3 bases, with 14 bases separating them. The CDR3 sequence is CASSQDWGGRDYGYTF. The CDR3 coding sequence is TGCGCCAGCAGCCAAGATTGGGGCGGCAGGGACTATGGCTACACCTTC.

The chain recombines TRBV5-1 with TRBJ1-4, with D possibly TRBD1 on 6 matching bases. Trimming cost V 1 base and J 5 bases, with 21 bases left between them. Germline-derived CDR1 and CDR2 are SGHRS and YFSETQ. The CDR3 covers 18 residues. This chain's CDR3 is CASSLWGPGTSTNEKLFF. In DNA form, the CDR3 reads TGCGCCAGCAGCTTGTGGGGCCCCGGGACATCGACGAATGAAAAACTGTTTTTT.

A single count supports this clone. The chain has TRBV9 and TRBJ2-5; 9 positions agree with TRBD1. Losses at the gene ends were 4 bases for V and 2 bases for J; bases not matched to a gene: 6. The CDR3 contains 15 residues. The germline V gene has CDR1 SGDLS and CDR2 YYNGEE. DNA for the CDR3: TGTGCCAGCAGCTTTAGGACAGGGGTGCAAGAGACCCAGTACTTC. This translates into CASSFRTGVQETQYF.

J is TRBJ2-2 and V is TRBV7-2; TRBD1 agrees at 10 bases. The trim removed 1 base at V and 4 bases at J, leaving 3 bases unmatched. The CDR3 runs to 16 residues. Germline CDR1 SGHTA, CDR2 FQGNSA. The CDR3 protein is CASSLDGTGVTGELFF. The CDR3 nucleotides are TGTGCCAGCAGCTTAGATGGGACAGGGGTCACCGGGGAGCTGTTTTTT.

This clone was seen more than once but under ten times. The rearrangement uses TRBV4-2 and TRBJ2-7; D gene unclear. The CDR3 runs 16 residues. Germline assignment: CDR1 LGHNA and CDR2 YNFKEQ. Trimming removed 5 bases at V and 2 bases at J, with 19 bases between. In DNA, the CDR3 is TGTGCCAGCAGCGCCCAACCCAAAGACTCAGCCTACGAGCAGTACTTC. Translating it yields CASSAQPKDSAYEQYF.

The J gene is TRBJ2-7, the V gene TRBV4-3; no reliable D call. The CDR3 has 15 amino acids. Trimming cost V 4 bases and J 4 bases, with 17 bases left between them. Germline V gene sequence: CDR1 LGHNA, CDR2 YSLEER. CDR3 residues: CASSPRLFSPYEQYF. In DNA form, the CDR3 reads TGCGCCAGCAGCCCCCGACTCTTCTCGCCATACGAGCAGTACTTC.

The CDR3 here is CASSFEGYEQYF. Written as DNA, the CDR3 is TGTGCCAGCAGTTTTGAGGGCTACGAGCAGTACTTC. The chain employs TRBV27 and TRBJ2-7, with D possibly matching TRBD2 (5 bases). Trimming took 3 bases from V and 3 from J, leaving 6 bases between them. Per germline, CDR1 MNHEY and CDR2 SMNVEV (reference sequence). The CDR3 is 12 residues long.

V is TRBV5-1 and J is TRBJ2-4; 9 bases line up with TRBD2. J lost 6 bases, V lost 4 bases, and 11 bases had no gene match. CDR3 length: 16 residues. The V gene's germline CDR1 is SGHRS and CDR2 YFSETQ. CDR3 bases: TGCGCCAGCAGCCTCGGTCCAGCGGGGGGATTAAACATTCAGTACTTC. The encoded protein is CASSLGPAGGLNIQYF.

The chain has TRBV7-9 and TRBJ1-2; possible D gene TRBD1, 6 bases. Germline loops: CDR1 SEHNR, CDR2 FQNEAQ (reference sequence). This CDR3 region has 13 residues. V was clipped by 0 bases and J by 8 bases, with 10 bases between them. Written as DNA, the CDR3 is TGTGCCAGCAGCTTAGCTGCAGGGGCGGGCTACACCTTC. Amino acid sequence: CASSLAAGAGYTF.

The chain is built from TRBV4-1 and TRBJ2-3, with D maybe TRBD2 (5 bases). CDR1 and CDR2 from the germline V gene are MGHRA and YSYEKL. CDR3 size: 15 residues. The V and J ends lost 4 bases and 2 bases respectively, with 13 bases between them. This CDR3 reads CASSPGVADTDTQYF. CDR3 DNA: TGCGCCAGCAGCCCCGGGGTAGCCGACACAGATACGCAGTATTTT.

This clone was seen only once. The chain combines TRBV28 with TRBJ2-5, with 8 positions matching TRBD1. Germline CDR1 MDHEN, CDR2 SYDVKM. The V segment lost 3 bases and the J segment 5 bases; nucleotides outside the gene matches: 5. The CDR3 consists of 14 residues. This CDR3 reads CASSFRGRWETQYF. As DNA, the CDR3 is TGTGCCAGCAGTTTCAGGGGGCGCTGGGAGACCCAGTACTTC.

J is TRBJ2-1 and V is TRBV2, with TRBD1 identical over 7 bases. Germline lookup yields CDR1 SNHLY and CDR2 FYNNEI. With V trimmed by 7 bases and J by 7 bases, 1 base remained unmatched. CDR3 length equals 11 residues. This CDR3 is CASTQGNEQFF. The CDR3 DNA follows: TGTGCCAGCACACAGGGGAATGAGCAGTTCTTC.